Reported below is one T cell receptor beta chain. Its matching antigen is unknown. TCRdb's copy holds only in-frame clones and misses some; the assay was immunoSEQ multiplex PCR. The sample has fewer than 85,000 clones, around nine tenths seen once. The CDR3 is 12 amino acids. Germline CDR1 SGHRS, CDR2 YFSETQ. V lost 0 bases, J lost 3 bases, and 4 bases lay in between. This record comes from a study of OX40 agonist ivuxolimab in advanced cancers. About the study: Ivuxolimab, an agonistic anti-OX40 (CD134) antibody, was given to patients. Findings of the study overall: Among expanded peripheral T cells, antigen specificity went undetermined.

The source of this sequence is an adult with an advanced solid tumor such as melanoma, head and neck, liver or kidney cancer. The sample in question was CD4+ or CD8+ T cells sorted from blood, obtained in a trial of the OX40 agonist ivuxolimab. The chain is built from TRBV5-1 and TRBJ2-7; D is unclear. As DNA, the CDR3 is TGCGCCAGCAGCTTGGACCTCTACGAGCAGTACTTC. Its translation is CASSLDLYEQYF.